Presented here are 26 T cell receptor beta chains from one specimen sequenced in a study of identical twins. TCRdb ran MiXCR on the 5' RACE reads and lists one entry per CDR3 protein. The sample includes roughly 230,000 distinct CDR3 sequences, approximately 8.3% seen only once; the top ten take less than 4%. A further study also used this sample, focusing on yellow fever vaccine responses in identical twins.

The source material was CD8+ T cells sorted from blood. Every receptor here comes from a woman under 30 in good health.

This clonotype appeared many times. V is TRBV4-3 and J is TRBJ2-4; D unresolved. This CDR3 has 16 residues. Deletions cut 7 bases from V and 0 bases from J, with 16 bases between. CDR1 and CDR2 (germline): LGHNA, YSLEER. CDR3 in DNA: TGCGCCAGCACCCCAATTCGGCGTATAGCCAAAAACATTCAGTACTTC. Translated: CASTPIRRIAKNIQYF.

This clonotype was seen a handful of times. V is TRBV5-6 and J is TRBJ2-3; D possibly uses TRBD1 or TRBD2 (5 bases each). Germline values: CDR1 SGHDT, CDR2 YYEEEE. The CDR3 has 16 amino acids. With 0 bases removed from V and 2 bases from J, the gap between germline ends came to 13 bases. CDR3 in amino acids: CASSLALWGYTDTQYF. DNA of the CDR3: TGTGCCAGCAGCTTGGCTTTATGGGGGTACACAGATACGCAGTATTTT.

This clonotype was counted a few times. The rearrangement links TRBV11-1 to TRBJ2-7; 9 nucleotides match TRBD1. In germline, CDR1 is SGHAT, CDR2 FQDESV (reference sequence). The V and J ends lost 5 bases and 1 base, in that order; junction bases with no gene match: 6. The CDR3 is 15 residues long. CDR3 residues: CASSNDRGWSYEQYF. In DNA, the CDR3 is TGTGCCAGCAGCAACGACAGGGGGTGGTCCTACGAGCAGTACTTC.

This clonotype occurred many times. This chain uses TRBV9 with TRBJ2-7; D could derive from TRBD1 or TRBD2 (6 bases each). V lost 3 bases and J lost 6, with 19 bases in between. The V gene's germline CDR1 is SGDLS and CDR2 YYNGEE. The CDR3 has 15 amino acids. The CDR3 bases are TGTGCCAGCAGCGGAGAAGGGGGGCCCGCGGGCGAGCAGTACTTC. Translated: CASSGEGGPAGEQYF.

This clonotype showed up many times. The chain uses TRBV20-1 and TRBJ2-2; D is undetermined. The CDR3 extends over 11 amino acids. CDR1 and CDR2 (germline): DFQATT, SNEGSKA (reference sequence). The germline V and J ends were trimmed by 0 bases and 5 bases, with 1 base remaining between them. The CDR3 coding sequence is TGCAGTGCTAGAGAGACCGGGGAGCTGTTTTTT. As protein: CSARETGELFF.

This clonotype was seen only a few times. The chain couples TRBV29-1 to TRBJ2-5; TRBD2 matches at 10 bases. J was trimmed by 4 bases and V by 6 bases; bases with no gene match: 17. Germline values: CDR1 SQVTM, CDR2 ANQGSEA. The CDR3 runs to 17 residues. DNA for the CDR3: TGCAGCGTCGAGGGTATAGCGGGGGGACCGGAGAGAGAGACCCAGTACTTC. Translating gives CSVEGIAGGPERETQYF.

In its sample, this clonotype was seen a few times. The V and J genes are TRBV9 and TRBJ2-7; D uncertain. Trimming stripped 2 bases from V and 5 bases from J, with 8 bases between. In germline, CDR1 is SGDLS, CDR2 YYNGEE. This CDR3 has 12 amino acids. CDR3 loop: CASSVTGDEQYF. The CDR3 DNA reads TGTGCCAGCAGCGTCACTGGGGACGAGCAGTACTTC.

Ten or more counts support this clonotype. The V call is TRBV29-1, the J call TRBJ1-1, with a possible D match to TRBD1 (5 bases). CDR1 and CDR2 from the germline V gene are SQVTM and ANQGSEA. The CDR3 contains 11 residues. The V end was cut by 6 bases, the J end by 7 bases, with 12 bases between. The DNA for the CDR3 is TGCAGCGTCAGGCGACAGAATGAAGCTTTCTTT. Translated: CSVRRQNEAFF.

The chain employs TRBV7-3 and TRBJ2-5; D may be TRBD2 (6 bases). Trimming cost V 6 bases and J 2 bases, with 10 bases left between them. Germline assignment: CDR1 SGHTA and CDR2 FQGTGA. The length of the CDR3 is 13 residues. Written as DNA, the CDR3 is TGTGCCAGCAGGGCGGGGACGCAAGAGACCCAGTACTTC. Residues: CASRAGTQETQYF.

V is TRBV7-9 and J is TRBJ1-6; D uncertain. This CDR3 has 16 amino acids. The V and J ends lost 1 base and 0 bases respectively, with 7 bases between them. Germline CDR1 reads SEHNR; CDR2 reads FQNEAQ (reference sequence). CDR3 DNA: TGTGCCAGCAGCTTAGACGGGAGCTCCTATAATTCACCCCTCCACTTT. Protein: CASSLDGSSYNSPLHF.

This clonotype was picked up a small number of times. The CDR3 is CASSLLLAGAEETQYF. Written as DNA, the CDR3 is TGTGCCAGCAGCCTGTTACTAGCGGGGGCCGAAGAGACCCAGTACTTC. The chain has TRBV4-2 and TRBJ2-5; 11 bases line up with TRBD2. This CDR3 has 16 residues. V lost 4 bases and J lost 3; bases outside the gene matches: 7. Germline V gene data show CDR1 as LGHNA and CDR2 as YNFKEQ.

This clonotype was counted a few times. This chain joins TRBV7-9 and TRBJ2-7, with 7 bases aligning to TRBD1. The CDR3 consists of 14 residues. CDR1 and CDR2 (germline): SEHNR, FQNEAQ (reference sequence). V lost 5 bases to trimming and J lost 4 bases; unmatched junction nucleotides: 8. CDR3 DNA sequence: TGTGCCAGCAGCACAATAGGACAGGTTTACGAGCAGTACTTC. Its protein is CASSTIGQVYEQYF.

This clonotype was observed a handful of times. J is TRBJ1-2 and V is TRBV29-1; the D gene is possibly TRBD1 (6 bases). The CDR3 extends over 11 amino acids. Germline V gene lookup returns CDR1 SQVTM and CDR2 ANQGSEA. Trimming shortened V by 3 bases and J by 8 bases, and 10 bases separated the two germline ends. This CDR3 reads CSVEARGGYTF. CDR3 DNA: TGCAGCGTTGAGGCCAGGGGAGGCTACACCTTC.

The chain is built from TRBV5-1 and TRBJ2-7, with 8 bases matching TRBD1. Per the germline V gene, CDR1 is SGHRS and CDR2 is YFSETQ. The CDR3 is made up of 16 amino acids. The J segment lost 3 bases and the V segment lost 4 bases, leaving 12 bases of the junction unmatched. The CDR3 spells CASSLGMAGGVYEQYF. The CDR3 coding sequence is TGCGCCAGCAGCCTGGGTATGGCAGGGGGCGTCTACGAGCAGTACTTC.

This clonotype was observed a handful of times. V gene TRBV11-2 combines with J gene TRBJ2-1, with TRBD2 identical over 11 bases. The CDR3 is 15 residues long. After removal of 3 bases from V and 9 bases from J, the junction contained 7 bases not matched to a gene. The germline gives CDR1 SGHAT, CDR2 FQNNGV. The CDR3 region is CASSFPGLAAGEQFF. CDR3 coding DNA: TGTGCCAGCAGCTTCCCGGGACTAGCGGCAGGTGAGCAGTTCTTC.

This clonotype was observed at least ten times. The rearrangement uses TRBV29-1 and TRBJ2-1; a weak D match, TRBD1 (6 bases). V lost 0 bases and J lost 0, with 12 bases in between. This CDR3 region has 16 residues. Germline V CDR1 and CDR2: SQVTM, ANQGSEA. Written as DNA, the CDR3 is TGCAGCGTTGAAGATATGGGGGCAAGCTCCTACAATGAGCAGTTCTTC. It specifies CSVEDMGASSYNEQFF.

The J gene is TRBJ2-2, the V gene TRBV12-3 or TRBV12-4; the D gene is possibly TRBD2 (5 bases). V lost 5 bases and J lost 6, with 19 bases in between. The CDR3 is 16 amino acids. The DNA for the CDR3 is TGTGCCAGCAGTATAAAGGGAGTTCCCCCACCCGGGGAGCTGTTTTTT. Translation: CASSIKGVPPPGELFF.

This clonotype was observed at least ten times. The chain is built from TRBV7-3 and TRBJ2-2, with 9 nucleotides matching TRBD1. CDR1 and CDR2 (germline): SGHTA, FQGTGA. The CDR3 has 15 residues. Trimming cost V 6 bases and J 3 bases; bases outside gene matches: 5. This chain's CDR3 is CASRVRTGDTGELFF. For the CDR3, the DNA is TGTGCCAGCAGGGTACGGACAGGGGACACCGGGGAGCTGTTTTTT.

A word on this clonotype: A read error may account for a junction end that differs from germline. The rearrangement joins TRBV3-1 to TRBJ2-1; D gene uncertain. The CDR3 runs 15 residues. Germline-derived CDR1 and CDR2 are LGHDT and YNNKEL (reference sequence). The CDR3 protein is CACSQDAAGYNEQFF. CDR3 nucleotides: TGTGCCTGCAGCCAAGATGCAGCCGGCTACAATGAGCAGTTCTTC.

In its sample, this clonotype was seen a few times. This chain connects TRBV6-2 or TRBV6-3 to TRBJ2-6; TRBD1 matches at 7 bases. The CDR3 contains 22 residues. CDR1 MNHEY and CDR2 SVGEGT come from the germline V gene. V lost 0 bases and J lost 1; bases outside the gene matches: 18. The chain's CDR3 is CASSYSSPLQGRVRSGANVLTF. The CDR3 coding sequence is TGTGCCAGCAGTTACTCCTCCCCCCTACAGGGGCGAGTAAGGTCTGGGGCCAACGTCCTGACTTTC.

The rearrangement links TRBV7-9 to TRBJ1-2, with D unclear. V lost 5 bases and J lost 3, with 16 bases in between. Looked up from germline, CDR1 is SEHNR and CDR2 is FQNEAQ (reference sequence). The CDR3 length is 15 residues. In DNA form, the CDR3 reads TGTGCCAGCAGCGGGGATTATTCCATGGACTATGGCTACACCTTC. It translates to CASSGDYSMDYGYTF.

CDR3 loop: CASSGDVLTGRDEQYF. The CDR3 region has the DNA TGTGCCAGCTCCGGAGACGTCTTGACAGGGAGAGACGAGCAGTACTTC. The V and J genes are TRBV27 and TRBJ2-7, with 7 nucleotides matching TRBD1. Trimming at V came to 8 bases and at J to 5 bases, leaving 18 bases not matched to a gene. The CDR3 length is 16 residues. CDR1 is MNHEY, CDR2 SMNVEV, per germline (reference sequence).

This clonotype was recorded many times. The chain carries TRBV4-3 and TRBJ2-1, with D unresolved. The V end was cut by 0 bases, the J end by 5 bases, with 8 bases between. Germline assignment: CDR1 LGHNA and CDR2 YSLEER. The CDR3 runs 14 residues. This chain's CDR3 is CASSQDLPDNEQFF. The CDR3 DNA follows: TGCGCCAGCAGCCAAGATTTACCTGACAATGAGCAGTTCTTC.

This sequence joins TRBV12-3 or TRBV12-4 and TRBJ1-6; 7 positions agree with TRBD1. Germline trimming cut 6 bases from V and 10 bases from J; bases unmatched to any gene: 6. CDR3 length equals 13 residues. The CDR3: CASSRTGESPLHF. CDR3 sequence (DNA): TGTGCCAGCAGCAGAACAGGGGAATCACCCCTCCACTTT.

V is TRBV7-9 and J is TRBJ2-7; the match to TRBD2 covers 7 bases. CDR1 is SEHNR, CDR2 FQNEAQ, per germline (reference sequence). With 2 bases clipped from V and 5 bases from J, the junction kept 9 bases outside the gene matches. The CDR3 has 15 residues. DNA for the CDR3: TGTGCCAGCAGCTTACGGCGGGAGCTGGAGGACGAGCAGTACTTC. The encoded protein is CASSLRRELEDEQYF.

The rearrangement links TRBV12-5 to TRBJ2-5, with 7 positions matching TRBD1. Germline values: CDR1 LGHNT, CDR2 FRNRAP. The J segment lost 2 bases and the V segment lost 6 bases, leaving 9 bases of the junction unmatched. The CDR3 length is 15 residues. This CDR3 reads CASGRTGVEQETQYF. The CDR3 DNA is TGTGCTAGTGGGCGTACAGGGGTTGAGCAAGAGACCCAGTACTTC.